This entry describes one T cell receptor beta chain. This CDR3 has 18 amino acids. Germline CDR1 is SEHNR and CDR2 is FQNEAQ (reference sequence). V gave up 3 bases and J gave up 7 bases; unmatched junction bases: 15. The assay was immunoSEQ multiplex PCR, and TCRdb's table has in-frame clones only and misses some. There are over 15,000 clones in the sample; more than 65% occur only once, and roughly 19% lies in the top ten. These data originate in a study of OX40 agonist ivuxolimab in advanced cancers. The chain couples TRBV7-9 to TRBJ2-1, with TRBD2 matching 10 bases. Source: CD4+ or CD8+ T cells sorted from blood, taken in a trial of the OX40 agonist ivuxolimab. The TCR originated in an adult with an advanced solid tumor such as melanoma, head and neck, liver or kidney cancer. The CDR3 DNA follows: TGTGCCAGCAGCTTGGGGGGCAGGCTAGCGGGAGTTCGAAATGAGCAGTTCTTC. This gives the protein CASSLGGRLAGVRNEQFF. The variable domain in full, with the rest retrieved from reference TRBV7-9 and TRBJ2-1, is DTGVSQNPRHKITKRGQNVTFRCDPISEHNRLYWYRQTLGQGPEFLTYFQNEAQLEKSRLLSDRFSAERPKGSFSTLEIQRTEQGDSAMYLCASSLGGRLAGVRNEQFFGPGTRLTVL.